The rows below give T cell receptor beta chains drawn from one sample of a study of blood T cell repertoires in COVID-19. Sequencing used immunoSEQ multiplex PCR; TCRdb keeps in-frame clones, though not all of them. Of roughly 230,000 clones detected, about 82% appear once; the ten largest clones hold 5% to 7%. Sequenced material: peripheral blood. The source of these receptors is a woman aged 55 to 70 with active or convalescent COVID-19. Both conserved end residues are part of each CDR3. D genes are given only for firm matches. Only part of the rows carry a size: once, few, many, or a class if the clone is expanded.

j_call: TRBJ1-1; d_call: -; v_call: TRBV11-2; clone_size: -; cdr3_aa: CASSLDREGLGRFEAFF; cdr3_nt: TGTGCCAGCAGCTTAGATCGCGAGGGGTTGGGGAGGTTTGAAGCTTTCTTT
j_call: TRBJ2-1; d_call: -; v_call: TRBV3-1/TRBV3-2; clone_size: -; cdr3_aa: CASSQGRAPYNEQFF; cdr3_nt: TGTGCCAGCAGCCAAGGGCGGGCACCCTACAATGAGCAGTTCTTC
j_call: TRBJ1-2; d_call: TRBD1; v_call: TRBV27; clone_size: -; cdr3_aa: CASSLSSWTGGMKYGYTF; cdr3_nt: TGTGCCAGCAGTTTATCATCGTGGACAGGGGGGATGAAGTATGGCTACACCTTC
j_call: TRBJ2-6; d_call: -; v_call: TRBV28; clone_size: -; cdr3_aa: CASNLAGRLGANVLTF; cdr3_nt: TGTGCCAGCAATCTCGCAGGGAGGCTTGGGGCCAACGTCCTGACTTTC
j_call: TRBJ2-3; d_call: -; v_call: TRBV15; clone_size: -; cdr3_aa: CATSRDPVGPTDTQYF; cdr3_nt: TGTGCCACCAGCAGAGATCCGGTGGGCCCGACAGATACGCAGTATTTT
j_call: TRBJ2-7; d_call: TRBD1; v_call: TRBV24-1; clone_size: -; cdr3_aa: CATSEAGTGDCEQYF; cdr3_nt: TGTGCCACCAGTGAAGCCGGGACAGGGGATTGCGAGCAGTACTTC
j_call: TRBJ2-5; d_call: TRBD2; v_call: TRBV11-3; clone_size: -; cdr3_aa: CASSLGLAGAPQETQYF; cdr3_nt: TGTGCCAGCAGCTTAGGGCTAGCGGGAGCCCCACAAGAGACCCAGTACTTC
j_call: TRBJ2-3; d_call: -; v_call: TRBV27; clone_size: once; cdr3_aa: CASSVQWRPSTDTQYF; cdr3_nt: TGTGCCAGCAGTGTTCAGTGGAGACCTAGCACAGATACGCAGTATTTT
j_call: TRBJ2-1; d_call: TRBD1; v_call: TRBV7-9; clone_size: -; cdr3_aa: CASSSTGIGQFF; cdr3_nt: TGTGCCAGCAGCTCGACAGGGATAGGGCAGTTCTTC
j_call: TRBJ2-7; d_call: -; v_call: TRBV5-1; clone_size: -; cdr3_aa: CASSLEVSSYEQYF; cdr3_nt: TGCGCCAGCAGCTTGGAGGTTAGCAGTTACGAGCAGTACTTC
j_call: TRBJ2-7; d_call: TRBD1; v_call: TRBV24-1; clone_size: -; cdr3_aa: CATSGIRDRGAYEQYF; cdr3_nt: TGTGCCACCAGTGGTATCCGGGACAGGGGAGCCTACGAGCAGTACTTC
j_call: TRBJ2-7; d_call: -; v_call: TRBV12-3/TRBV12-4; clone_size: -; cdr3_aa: CASSLGVPYEQYF; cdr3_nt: TGTGCCAGCAGTTTAGGAGTACCCTACGAGCAGTACTTC
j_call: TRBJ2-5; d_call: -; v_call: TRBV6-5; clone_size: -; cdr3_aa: CASSHRVEETQYF; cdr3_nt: TGTGCCAGCAGTCACAGGGTGGAAGAGACCCAGTACTTC
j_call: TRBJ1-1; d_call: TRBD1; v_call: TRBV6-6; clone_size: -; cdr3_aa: CASSPTQPGQGPWAGYTEAFF; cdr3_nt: TGTGCCAGCAGCCCGACGCAACCGGGACAGGGGCCGTGGGCAGGATATACTGAAGCTTTCTTT
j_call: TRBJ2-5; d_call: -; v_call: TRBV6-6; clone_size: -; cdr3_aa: CASSWTGEFQETQYF; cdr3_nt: TGTGCCAGCAGTTGGACCGGGGAGTTTCAAGAGACCCAGTACTTC
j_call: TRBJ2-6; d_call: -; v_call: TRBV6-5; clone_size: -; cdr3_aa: CASSYQGRGANVLTF; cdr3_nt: TGTGCCAGCAGTTACCAGGGTCGAGGGGCCAACGTCCTGACTTTC
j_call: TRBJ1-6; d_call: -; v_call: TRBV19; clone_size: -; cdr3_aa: CASTPGLGGGPLHF; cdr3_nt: TGTGCCAGTACCCCCGGACTGGGCGGGGGACCCCTCCACTTT